This T cell receptor (beta chain) is drawn from a study of high-grade serous ovarian cancer treatment subgroups. Measured with immunoSEQ multiplex PCR; TCRdb has only the in-frame clones, and not every one. The data contain more than 15,000 clones, roughly 70% of them singletons. Study-wide points: Repertoire analysis covered CDR3 alone, not CDR1 or CDR2.

Tumor samples were taken before definitive surgery or chemotherapy. As to this clone: As yet, its antigen is unknown.

The V gene end was trimmed by 5 bases and the J gene end by 3 bases; junction bases not matched to a gene: 9. The CDR3 has 16 amino acids. Germline V gives CDR1 MNHEY, CDR2 SMNVEV (reference sequence). The chain uses TRBV27 and TRBJ2-3; 9 bases line up with TRBD1. The sequence derives from a human donor with high-grade serous ovarian cancer. The sample was tumor tissue. CDR3 residues: CASSLAGTGRTDTQYF. The CDR3 DNA sequence: TGTGCCAGCAGTCTGGCCGGGACAGGGAGGACAGATACGCAGTATTTT.